The entry below describes one T cell receptor (beta chain). Germline trimming cut 7 bases from V and 0 bases from J; bases unmatched to any gene: 18. The CDR3 totals 19 residues. Germline loops: CDR1 SEHNR, CDR2 FQNEAQ (reference sequence). These data originate in a study of control samples from healthy donors and cancer patients. Data came from immunoSEQ multiplex PCR; TCRdb stores just in-frame clones and leaves some out. This table holds fewer than 95,000 clones, roughly nine tenths found once. Sequenced input: blood. The sequence was obtained from a woman aged 45-59 years in good health. The genes are TRBV7-9 and TRBJ1-1, with 9 bases matching TRBD1. The CDR3 sequence is CASTYLRGTGLIMNTEAFF. CDR3 DNA sequence: TGTGCCAGCACTTACCTTCGAGGGACAGGGCTTATCATGAACACTGAAGCTTTCTTT.